This record concerns one T cell receptor (beta chain) sequence. Its target is unknown. This CDR3 spans 14 amino acids. Germline CDR1 is MNHEY and CDR2 is SMNVEV (reference sequence). Trimming cost V 1 base and J 5 bases, with 10 bases left between them. Researchers attached unique molecular identifiers to individual cDNA molecules. TCRdb processed the 5' RACE reads anew with MiXCR; each CDR3 protein has one entry. The sample holds about 31,000 distinct CDR3 sequences; 4.5% to 7% are singletons and the top ten take approximately 6.1%. This sample was taken from a study of early T cells in non-severe SARS-CoV-2 infection. Study as a whole: The authors sequenced bulk RNA from unsorted whole blood, leaving chains unpaired. Overall study findings and caveats: Database matching using VDJdb favored anti-spike CD8 responses, with private and CD4 specificities left missing.

What was sequenced was whole blood. The TCR was taken from an adult who was a healthcare worker with PCR-confirmed SARS-CoV-2 infection or an uninfected control (not recorded which). The V gene is TRBV27, the J gene TRBJ2-3; weak D call: TRBD2 (6 bases). The CDR3 DNA follows: TGTGCCAGCAGTTTATACGGGAGAGGAGATACGCAGTATTTT. Its translation: CASSLYGRGDTQYF.